This T cell receptor beta chain comes out of a study of response to subunit inactivated influenza vaccine. Study-wide results and limits: The authors suggested that every seasonal influenza vaccination recruits few new T cells.

In this sample, this clonotype turned up many times. What it recognizes is unknown. The CDR3 runs 13 residues. V shed 4 bases and J shed 1 base, with 7 bases lying between them. Germline CDR1 and CDR2: MNHNY and SVGAGI (reference sequence). TCRdb recomputed calls from the RT-PCR reads with MiXCR, one row per CDR3 protein. The repertoire holds approximately 480,000 distinct CDR3 sequences, with approximately 9.9% as singletons. This TCR came from a man in his fifties who received an inactivated influenza vaccine. The input for sequencing was PBMCs from blood, taken around seven weeks after vaccination. This sequence joins TRBV6-6 and TRBJ1-2; D perhaps matches TRBD1 (6 bases). CDR3 bases: TGTGCCAGCAGTTCGGACAGTAACTATGGCTACACCTTC. This translates into CASSSDSNYGYTF.